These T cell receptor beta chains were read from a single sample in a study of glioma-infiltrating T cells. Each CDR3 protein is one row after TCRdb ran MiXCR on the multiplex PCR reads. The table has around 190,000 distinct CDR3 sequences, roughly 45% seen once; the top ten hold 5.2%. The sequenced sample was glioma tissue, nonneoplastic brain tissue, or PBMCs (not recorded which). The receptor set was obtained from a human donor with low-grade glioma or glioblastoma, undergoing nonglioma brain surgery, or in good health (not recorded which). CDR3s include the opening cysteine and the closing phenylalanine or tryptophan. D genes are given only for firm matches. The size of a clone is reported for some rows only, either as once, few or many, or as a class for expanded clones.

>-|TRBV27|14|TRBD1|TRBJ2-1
CASSKTGGGNEQFF
TGTGCCAGCAGTAAGACAGGGGGCGGGAATGAGCAGTTCTTC
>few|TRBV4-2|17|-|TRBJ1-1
CASTTWGRGRGNTEAFF
TGTGCCAGCACTACCTGGGGCAGGGGAAGGGGGAACACTGAAGCTTTCTTT
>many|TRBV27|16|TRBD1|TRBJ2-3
CASSKDRGMVTDTQYF
TGTGCCAGCAGTAAAGACAGGGGAATGGTTACAGATACGCAGTATTTT
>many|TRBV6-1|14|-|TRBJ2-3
CASSFPSGADTQYF
TGTGCCAGCAGTTTTCCGTCGGGGGCCGATACGCAGTATTTT
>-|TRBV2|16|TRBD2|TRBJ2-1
CASSEYRSGRYNEQFF
TGTGCCAGCAGTGAATATCGTAGCGGGAGGTACAATGAGCAGTTCTTC
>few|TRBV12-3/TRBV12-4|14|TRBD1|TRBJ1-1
CASSLQGADTEAFF
TGTGCCAGCAGTCTACAGGGGGCTGACACTGAAGCTTTCTTT
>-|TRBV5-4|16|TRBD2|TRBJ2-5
CASSSPSGDIGETQYF
TGTGCCAGCAGCTCACCAAGCGGGGATATCGGAGAGACCCAGTACTTC
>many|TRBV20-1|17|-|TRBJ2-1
CSARVPWRATNYNEQFF
TGCAGTGCTAGGGTCCCTTGGCGGGCGACCAACTACAATGAGCAGTTCTTC
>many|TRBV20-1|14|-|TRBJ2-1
CSAGPRSGISEQFF
TGCAGTGCTGGACCAAGGTCGGGTATAAGTGAGCAGTTCTTC
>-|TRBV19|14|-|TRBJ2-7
CDSSIGAGMDEQYF
TGTGACAGTAGTATAGGTGCAGGGATGGACGAGCAGTACTTC
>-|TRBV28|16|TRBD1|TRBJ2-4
CASSLPGGAQRNIQYF
TGTGCCAGCAGTTTGCCAGGGGGCGCTCAGAGAAACATTCAGTACTTC
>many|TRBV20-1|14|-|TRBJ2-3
CSASGAAPTDTQYF
TGCAGTGCTAGTGGGGCGGCCCCCACAGATACGCAGTATTTT
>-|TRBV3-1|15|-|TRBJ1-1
CASGQRGTLNTEAFF
TGTGCCAGCGGCCAAAGAGGGACACTGAACACTGAAGCTTTCTTT
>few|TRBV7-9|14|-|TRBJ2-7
CASSPFPLVETEYF
TGTGCCAGCAGCCCCTTCCCTTTAGTCGAAACGGAGTACTTC
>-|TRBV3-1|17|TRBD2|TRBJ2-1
CASSRDLTSGRINEQFF
TGTGCCAGCAGCCGAGACCTTACTAGCGGGAGGATCAATGAGCAGTTCTTC
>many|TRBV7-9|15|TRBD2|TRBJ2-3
CASSLLAGMGDTQYF
TGTGCCAGCAGCTTATTAGCGGGGATGGGAGATACGCAGTATTTT
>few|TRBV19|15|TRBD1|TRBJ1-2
CASSTWPGGDYGYTF
TGTGCCAGTAGTACCTGGCCAGGGGGGGACTATGGCTACACCTTC
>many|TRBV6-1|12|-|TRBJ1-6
CASSARNSPLHF
TGTGCCAGCAGTGCCAGGAATTCACCCCTCCACTTT
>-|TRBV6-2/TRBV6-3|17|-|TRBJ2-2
CASSRGQCEVVTGELFF
TGTGCCAGCAGCAGAGGACAGTGTGAGGTAGTCACCGGTGAGCTGTTTTTT
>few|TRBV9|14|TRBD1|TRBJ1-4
CASSVGTGDEKLFF
TGTGCCAGCAGCGTGGGGACAGGGGACGAAAAACTGTTTTTT
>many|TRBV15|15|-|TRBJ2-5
CATSRETWGQETQYF
TGTGCCACCAGCAGAGAAACCTGGGGGCAAGAGACCCAGTACTTC
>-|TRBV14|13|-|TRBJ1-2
CASSPHAEHGYTF
TGTGCCAGCAGCCCACACGCGGAGCATGGCTACACCTTC
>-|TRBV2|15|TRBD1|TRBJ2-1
CASIAGTGGHNEQFF
TGTGCCAGCATTGCCGGGACAGGGGGCCACAATGAGCAGTTCTTC
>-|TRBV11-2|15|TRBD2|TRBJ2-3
CARSPLAGGTDTQYF
TGTGCCAGAAGCCCGCTAGCGGGAGGTACAGATACGCAGTATTTT
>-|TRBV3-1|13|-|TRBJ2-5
CASSQGLQETQYF
TGTGCCAGCAGCCAAGGCCTTCAAGAGACCCAGTACTTC
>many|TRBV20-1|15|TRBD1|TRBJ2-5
CSAYRDRGRFQTQYF
TGCAGTGCTTACCGGGACAGGGGACGTTTTCAGACCCAGTACTTC
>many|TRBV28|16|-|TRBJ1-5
CASSFSQLKRNQPQHF
TGTGCCAGCAGTTTCTCTCAGCTTAAACGCAATCAGCCCCAGCATTTT